This T cell receptor (beta chain) was sequenced for a study of blood T cell repertoires in COVID-19. Which cohort a participant joined came from the clinical history participants gave. Cohort 3 donors counted as recovered after two negative PCRs, clearance, or resolved symptoms. In the authors' methods: Counts of nucleated cells, estimated from reference gene primer amplification, were obtained. Assay: immunoSEQ multiplex PCR; the TCRdb copy retains only in-frame clones and omits some. V and J calls and clone size come straight from that table; D and trimming were deduced from the DNA. This table holds roughly 330,000 clones, about 90% found once. Material for sequencing was PBMCs or T cells enriched from blood (not recorded which). The TCR was taken from a man aged 25-40 years who had recovered from COVID-19.

CDR3 region: CASSVGPSADEQFF. Here the CDR3 DNA reads TGTGCCAGCAGCGTAGGGCCTAGCGCCGATGAGCAGTTCTTC. The chain uses TRBV9 and TRBJ2-1; tentatively, D is TRBD2 (6 bases). This CDR3 region has 14 residues. Trimming stripped 0 bases from V and 8 bases from J, with 12 bases between. Looked up from germline, CDR1 is SGDLS and CDR2 is YYNGEE.